This is a list of T cell receptor beta chains from one sample in a study of sequential checkpoint blockade in melanoma. Here immunoSEQ multiplex PCR was the method, and the copy in TCRdb shows in-frame clones only, minus some. The repertoire holds 6,000 to 9,000 clones, with more than 25% as singletons. The specimen was tumor tissue (inferred from file names), collected from a patient given nivolumab and ipilimumab in sequence. The source of these receptors is a human donor with melanoma. The CDR3 runs from the conserved cysteine through the conserved F or W. The D gene is left open where the match is weak. For some rows the clone size is stated as once, few or many, or as a class when expanded; others skip it.

>TRBV19|once|TRBJ2-6|NA
CASSITRPSSGANVLTF
TGTGCCAGTAGTATTACAAGGCCGAGCTCTGGGGCCAACGTCCTGACTTTC
>TRBV5-1|NA|TRBJ2-4|TRBD1
CASSLGAGTGAKNIQYF
TGCGCCAGCAGCTTGGGGGCGGGGACAGGAGCCAAAAACATTCAGTACTTC
>TRBV29-1|NA|TRBJ1-2|NA
CSVAGTVNYGYTF
TGCAGCGTTGCCGGGACGGTTAACTATGGCTACACCTTC
>TRBV15|NA|TRBJ2-1|TRBD1
CATSWDRGRNEQFF
TGTGCCACCAGCTGGGACAGGGGCCGCAATGAGCAGTTCTTC
>TRBV10-2|NA|TRBJ1-1|NA
CASSFQANTEAFF
TGCGCCAGCAGTTTTCAGGCGAACACTGAAGCTTTCTTT
>TRBV25-1|NA|TRBJ2-7|TRBD2
CASGLAGHYEQYF
TGTGCCAGCGGACTAGCGGGCCACTACGAGCAGTACTTC
>TRBV5-1|NA|TRBJ1-1|NA
CASSLKAFGNTEAFF
TGCGCCAGCAGCTTGAAGGCATTTGGGAACACTGAAGCTTTCTTT
>TRBV6-8|few|TRBJ2-2|TRBD1
CATPKLGRDRGIRTGELFF
TGTGCCACCCCCAAACTAGGCCGGGACAGGGGTATTAGGACCGGGGAGCTGTTTTTT
>TRBV30|few|TRBJ2-2|NA
CAWSDRSNTGELFF
TGTGCCTGGAGTGACAGGTCGAACACCGGGGAGCTGTTTTTT
>TRBV6-8|few|TRBJ2-7|TRBD1
CASRGQGTYEQYF
TGTGCCAGCAGGGGACAGGGTACCTACGAGCAGTACTTC
>TRBV5-1|NA|TRBJ1-2|NA
CASSTTVSNYGYTF
TGCGCCAGCAGCACTACAGTCTCCAACTATGGCTACACCTTC